The present T cell receptor (beta chain) was sequenced within a study of blood T cell repertoires in COVID-19. For the study at large: Spain, Italy and the United States supplied samples that represented acute and convalescent COVID-19. The analysed material was cDNA or gDNA that came from T cells, B-cell-depleted T cells, or PBMCs.

In the study's own analysis: Amplification with reference gene primers provided the estimates of nucleated cell counts. The assay was immunoSEQ multiplex PCR, and TCRdb's table has in-frame clones only and misses some. D and trimming come from the DNA, and the V and J calls and clone size come from that table. The repertoire includes over 120,000 clones, approximately 81% of them detected once, and over 2.5% sits in the top ten. Sequencing was done on a sample of peripheral blood. The receptor was derived from a human donor with acute or convalescent COVID-19. The donor label of this sample is uncertain.

For the CDR3, the DNA is TGTGCCAGCTCACCCCGAGGGACAGACTATGGCTACACCTTC. Protein product: CASSPRGTDYGYTF. V and J are TRBV18 and TRBJ1-2; 7 bases align to TRBD1. Germline CDR1 is KGHSH and CDR2 is LQKENI. V was clipped by 3 bases and J by 3 bases; unmatched bases: 4. The CDR3 runs to 14 residues. Looking up the rest from reference TRBV18 and TRBJ1-2 gives the full variable domain: NAGVMQNPRHLVRRRGQEARLRCSPMKGHSHVYWYRQLPEEGLKFMVYLQKENIIDESGMPKERFSAEFPKEGPSILRIQQVVRGDSAAYFCASSPRGTDYGYTFGSGTRLTVV.